This T cell receptor (beta chain) was sequenced for a study of shared clonotypes between healthy human individuals. Germline-derived CDR1 and CDR2 are SNHLY and FYNNEI. CDR3 length: 15 residues. The V and J ends lost 2 bases and 3 bases respectively, with 13 bases between them. Data came from immunoSEQ multiplex PCR; TCRdb stores just in-frame clones and leaves some out. In the table there are a few hundred thousand clones, over 60% of which are singletons. This clone was recorded only once. Sequences were obtained from memory CD4+ T cells sorted from blood. As to subset: CD45RA-negative fraction. The TCR sequence derives from a man aged 30-40 years in good health. The chain joins TRBV2 to TRBJ1-1; D is possibly TRBD1 (5 bases). In DNA form, the CDR3 reads TGTGCCAGCAGTGAATACGGGGCTGCGCACACTGAAGCTTTCTTT. This gives the protein CASSEYGAAHTEAFF.